The clone carrying this TCR beta chain was seen a few times. TCRdb recomputed clones from the PCR reads via MiXCR. The sample lists under 9,000 clones, roughly two fifths seen once, with 30% to 40% in the top ten. The data stem from a study of metastatic and nonmetastatic thyroid tumors. About the research overall: Across peripheral blood and tumor or nodule tissue samples taken from malignant and benign thyroid patients, the repertoires were compared with one another.

V shed 4 bases, J shed 6 bases, and the junction held 10 bases outside the gene matches. The V gene's germline CDR1 is SGHTA and CDR2 FQGTGA. The CDR3 runs to 16 residues. There were no patients who had received any treatment before thyroid surgery. The receptor was derived from a male donor with papillary thyroid cancer or a benign thyroid nodule (not recorded which). Some clones in this sample may be carry-over from other donors' samples. V is TRBV7-3 and J is TRBJ2-3; 10 positions agree with TRBD1. What was sequenced was tumor tissue. CDR3 residues: CASSSRQGARSDTQYF. The CDR3 DNA sequence: TGTGCCAGCAGCTCGAGACAGGGGGCGAGGTCCGATACGCAGTATTTT. Full variable domain (missing parts from reference TRBV7-3 and TRBJ2-3): GAGVSQTPSNKVTEKGKYVELRCDPISGHTALYWYRQSLGQGPEFLIYFQGTGAADDSGLPNDRFFAVRPEGSVSTLKIQRTERGDSAVYLCASSSRQGARSDTQYFGPGTRLTVL.